This T cell receptor (beta chain) was recovered during a study of shared clonotypes between healthy human individuals. As for this clone: Its specificity is not known.

The study, taken as a whole, reports: Donors were few, which limited the genetic and exposure-history diversity represented.

Germline CDR1 is MDHEN and CDR2 is SYDVKM. CDR3 length: 17 residues. V lost 5 bases and J lost 2; bases outside the gene matches: 10. Both subsets, CD45RA+ naive and CD45RA-negative memory, were split from the CD4+ cells. Source study methods: ImmunoSEQ sequences covered only the junction and lacked quality scores; filtering therefore differed. Only in-frame clones appear in the TCRdb table, and some are missing; sequencing was by immunoSEQ multiplex PCR. V and J calls and clone size follow that table, whereas D and trimming were derived from the DNA. The sample includes about 710,000 clones, roughly 72% of them seen just once.

Material for sequencing was memory CD4+ T cells sorted from blood. Subset meaning: CD45RA-negative fraction. The clonotype was recovered from a woman aged 25 to 39 in good health. This chain uses TRBV28 with TRBJ2-3; 10 bases map to TRBD2. CDR3 nucleotide sequence: TGTGCCAGCAGTCCCCGCAGCGGGAGGGTCCTCACAGATACGCAGTATTTT. Residues: CASSPRSGRVLTDTQYF.